These T cell receptor beta chains were read from a single sample in a study of OX40 agonist ivuxolimab in advanced cancers. This table comes from immunoSEQ multiplex PCR, and its TCRdb copy is limited to in-frame clones, with some not included. The table has 65,000 to 95,000 clones, approximately 88% seen once. Here the sequenced sample was CD4+ or CD8+ T cells sorted from blood, taken in a trial of the OX40 agonist ivuxolimab. The source of these receptors is an adult with an advanced solid tumor such as melanoma, head and neck, liver or kidney cancer. Both conserved end residues are part of each CDR3. The D gene is left open where the match is weak. Some rows mark clone size as missing; the rest say once, few, many or name a class of expanded clone.

V gene	D gene	clone size	J gene	CDR3 length	CDR3 protein	CDR3 DNA
TRBV29-1	-	-	TRBJ2-3	12	CSAGLGTDTQYF	TGCAGCGCAGGGCTAGGCACAGATACGCAGTATTTT
TRBV21-1	-	-	TRBJ2-3	15	CASSSPSRFTDTQYF	TGTGCCAGCAGCTCGCCTAGCAGATTCACAGATACGCAGTATTTT
TRBV6-5	-	-	TRBJ1-1	13	CASSWHENTEAFF	TGTGCCAGCAGTTGGCACGAGAACACTGAAGCTTTCTTT
TRBV18	TRBD1	-	TRBJ1-1	13	CASSTGQGTEAFF	TGTGCCAGCTCAACTGGACAGGGAACTGAAGCTTTCTTT
TRBV28	-	-	TRBJ2-1	16	CASSNMNGGGVNEQFF	TGTGCCAGCAGCAATATGAATGGAGGGGGGGTGAATGAGCAGTTCTTC
TRBV11-2	TRBD2	-	TRBJ2-1	15	CASSTTSGGYNEQFF	TGTGCCAGCAGCACTACTAGCGGGGGTTACAATGAGCAGTTCTTC
TRBV5-1	-	-	TRBJ2-1	14	CASSFPGQYNEQFF	TGCGCCAGCAGCTTCCCCGGACAGTACAATGAGCAGTTCTTC
TRBV7-8	-	-	TRBJ2-7	17	CASSKTGLAKINGEQYF	TGTGCCAGCTCTAAAACGGGTCTAGCGAAGATCAACGGCGAGCAGTACTTC
TRBV5-4	-	-	TRBJ1-1	15	CASSLAGTPNTEAFF	TGTGCCAGCAGCTTGGCCGGGACACCGAACACTGAAGCTTTCTTT
TRBV7-6	-	-	TRBJ1-5	16	CASSLEPQGYNQPQHF	TGTGCCAGCAGCTTAGAGCCACAGGGTTACAATCAGCCCCAGCATTTT
TRBV5-1	-	-	TRBJ2-6	16	CASSLGGGSGANVLTF	TGCGCCAGCAGCTTGGGGGGAGGCTCTGGGGCCAACGTCCTGACTTTC
TRBV5-1	-	-	TRBJ2-5	14	CASHRGGAQETQYF	TGCGCCAGCCACCGAGGGGGGGCACAAGAGACCCAGTACTTC
TRBV6-5	-	-	TRBJ2-4	12	CASISRKNIQYF	TGTGCCAGCATCTCACGCAAAAACATTCAGTACTTC
TRBV28	-	-	TRBJ2-1	13	CASSSWAPYEQFF	TGTGCCAGCAGTTCCTGGGCCCCTTATGAGCAGTTCTTC
TRBV7-9	-	-	TRBJ1-4	17	CASIDSGVFGLTRKLFF	TGTGCCAGCATCGATTCGGGAGTGTTTGGACTCACACGAAAACTGTTTTTT
TRBV5-1	TRBD2	-	TRBJ2-1	14	CASSLERGGAEQFF	TGCGCCAGCAGCTTGGAGCGGGGGGGCGCTGAGCAGTTCTTC
TRBV4-1	-	-	TRBJ1-2	16	CASSQDLGRVNYGYTF	TGCGCCAGCAGCCAAGATCTGGGCAGAGTAAACTATGGCTACACCTTC
TRBV4-2	TRBD2	-	TRBJ2-7	16	CASSRTLAGGGREQYF	TGTGCCAGCAGCCGGACCCTAGCGGGAGGGGGGCGCGAGCAGTACTTC
TRBV19	TRBD1	-	TRBJ2-7	15	CASSIAGQGAYEQYF	TGTGCCAGTAGTATAGCGGGACAGGGGGCCTACGAGCAGTACTTC
TRBV5-1	TRBD1	once	TRBJ1-1	14	CASSLNQGGTEAFF	TGCGCCAGCAGCTTGAATCAGGGGGGCACTGAAGCTTTCTTT
TRBV7-2	-	-	TRBJ2-7	13	CASSLLEPYEQYF	TGTGCCAGCAGCTTACTGGAACCCTACGAGCAGTACTTC
TRBV5-6	-	-	TRBJ2-1	13	CASSRRGRDEQFF	TGTGCCAGCAGCCGGCGCGGGCGGGATGAGCAGTTCTTC
TRBV2	-	-	TRBJ2-2	15	CASSDWGRSTGELFF	TGTGCCAGCAGTGATTGGGGTCGGAGCACCGGGGAGCTGTTTTTT
TRBV27	-	-	TRBJ2-7	14	CASRPDSWFDEQYF	TGTGCCAGCAGGCCGGACTCCTGGTTTGACGAGCAGTACTTC
TRBV5-1	TRBD1	once	TRBJ2-1	18	CASSSSLTGTAVYNEQFF	TGCGCCAGCAGCTCTAGTTTAACCGGGACAGCGGTCTACAATGAGCAGTTCTTC
TRBV5-1	TRBD1	-	TRBJ1-4	16	CASSFGQGATNEKLFF	TGCGCCAGCAGCTTCGGACAGGGGGCGACTAATGAAAAACTGTTTTTT
TRBV11-3	TRBD1	-	TRBJ2-7	15	CASSRGQGVSYEQYF	TGTGCCAGCAGCCGCGGACAGGGGGTATCCTACGAGCAGTACTTC
TRBV6-6	-	-	TRBJ2-7	14	CASSLNTYPYEQYF	TGTGCCAGCAGCCTTAACACGTACCCCTACGAGCAGTACTTC
TRBV18	-	-	TRBJ2-5	11	CASSAGETQYF	TGTGCCAGCTCAGCTGGGGAGACCCAGTACTTC
TRBV25-1	-	-	TRBJ1-1	15	CASSELGMTKKEAFF	TGTGCCAGCAGTGAATTGGGGATGACGAAAAAAGAAGCTTTCTTT
TRBV5-1	-	-	TRBJ2-3	16	CASSFSDWYGTDTQYF	TGCGCCAGCAGCTTTTCGGACTGGTATGGGACAGATACGCAGTATTTT
TRBV10-3	TRBD2	-	TRBJ2-1	15	CAIRGLAGGPGEQFF	TGTGCCATCAGGGGACTAGCGGGAGGGCCGGGAGAGCAGTTCTTC
TRBV4-2	-	-	TRBJ1-1	13	CASSRRGDTEAFF	TGTGCCAGCAGCCGGCGGGGTGACACTGAAGCTTTCTTT
TRBV19	-	-	TRBJ2-6	17	CASTPGRQASGANVLTF	TGTGCCAGTACCCCCGGACGACAAGCCTCTGGGGCCAACGTCCTGACTTTC
TRBV27	TRBD2	few	TRBJ2-1	14	CASGRGVLYAEQFF	TGTGCCAGCGGTCGGGGGGTTCTCTATGCTGAGCAGTTCTTC
TRBV5-8	-	-	TRBJ2-7	14	CASSPDPISYEQYF	TGTGCCAGCAGCCCGGACCCAATATCCTACGAGCAGTACTTC
TRBV19	TRBD1	-	TRBJ1-2	14	CATSRGQGTATPHF	TGTGCCACGAGTCGGGGACAGGGAACGGCCACACCCCACTTC
TRBV5-1	TRBD1	-	TRBJ2-4	16	CATGRDRDFSKNIQYF	TGCGCCACCGGGCGGGACAGGGACTTTTCCAAAAACATTCAGTACTTC
TRBV4-1	TRBD1	-	TRBJ2-1	15	CASSRTGGAVNEQFF	TGCGCCAGCAGTCGTACAGGGGGCGCCGTCAATGAGCAGTTCTTC
TRBV28	-	-	TRBJ1-4	15	CASTRTGTVNEKLFF	TGTGCCAGCACCCGAACCGGGACGGTTAATGAAAAACTGTTTTTT
TRBV2	-	-	TRBJ1-3	15	CASSVAGTSGNTIYF	TGTGCCAGCAGTGTGGCAGGAACCTCTGGAAACACCATATATTTT
TRBV29-1	-	-	TRBJ1-4	14	CSVRGGATNEKLFF	TGCAGCGTTAGGGGGGGCGCAACTAATGAAAAACTGTTTTTT
TRBV5-4	-	-	TRBJ1-1	14	CASSQRGGDTEAFF	TGTGCCAGCAGCCAAAGGGGGGGGGACACTGAAGCTTTCTTT
TRBV9	-	-	TRBJ2-3	15	CASSVGSLRPDTQYF	TGTGCCAGCAGCGTAGGCTCTCTTAGACCAGATACGCAGTATTTT
TRBV7-2	-	-	TRBJ2-5	13	CASSMTGGETQYF	TGTGCCAGCAGTATGACAGGTGGAGAGACCCAGTACTTC
TRBV7-2	TRBD2	-	TRBJ2-7	13	CASSLGRGDEQYF	TGTGCCAGCAGCTTAGGTCGGGGGGACGAGCAGTACTTC
TRBV4-1	-	-	TRBJ1-4	15	CASSRETVAVGKLFF	TGCGCCAGCAGCCGAGAGACAGTAGCCGTTGGAAAACTGTTTTTT
TRBV4-1	-	few	TRBJ1-3	17	CASSQTILRGPGNTIYF	TGCGCCAGCAGCCAGACAATCCTTCGGGGGCCTGGAAACACCATATATTTT
TRBV13	-	-	TRBJ1-5	16	CASSLGAIGEYQPQHF	TGTGCCAGCAGCTTAGGAGCCATAGGGGAATATCAGCCCCAGCATTTT
TRBV28	-	-	TRBJ2-6	17	CASRPLGGAPGANVLTF	TGTGCCAGCAGGCCCTTGGGGGGGGCCCCTGGGGCCAACGTCCTGACTTTC
TRBV6-6	-	-	TRBJ2-7	12	CASSYVNYEQYF	TGTGCCAGCAGTTACGTCAACTACGAGCAGTACTTC
TRBV28	TRBD2	many	TRBJ2-7	15	CASSLFLAGVGEQYF	TGTGCCAGCAGTTTATTCCTAGCGGGAGTGGGTGAGCAGTACTTC
TRBV29-1	-	-	TRBJ2-5	15	CSGAFNPMGQETQYF	TGCAGCGGCGCCTTTAATCCTATGGGACAAGAGACCCAGTACTTC
TRBV27	-	-	TRBJ2-7	14	CASSLRAYPIEQYF	TGTGCCAGCAGTTTAAGAGCATACCCGATCGAGCAGTACTTC
TRBV5-1	-	-	TRBJ1-4	12	CASSLPAEKLFF	TGCGCCAGCAGCCTGCCTGCCGAAAAACTGTTTTTT
TRBV29-1	TRBD1	-	TRBJ1-2	13	CSVEADRGSGYTF	TGCAGCGTTGAAGCGGACAGGGGAAGTGGCTACACCTTC
TRBV5-4	-	-	TRBJ1-1	15	CASTPARGFSTEAFF	TGTGCCAGTACCCCCGCCCGGGGCTTTAGCACTGAAGCTTTCTTT
TRBV11-2	TRBD2	-	TRBJ2-3	17	CASSLGLAGGRTDTQYF	TGTGCCAGCAGCTTAGGACTAGCGGGGGGCCGCACAGATACGCAGTATTTT
TRBV13	TRBD1	-	TRBJ2-2	16	CASSLGQGRYTGELFF	TGTGCCAGCAGCTTAGGACAGGGGCGCTACACCGGGGAGCTGTTTTTT